This paragraph reports one TCR beta chain. Its antigen is unknown. The CDR3 has 15 residues. CDR1 is MNHEY and CDR2 is SMNVEV in the germline V gene (reference sequence). V was pared by 1 base and J by 3 bases, with 2 bases of the junction left unmatched. The data stem from a study of OX40 agonist ivuxolimab in advanced cancers. Study background: Patients were infused with ivuxolimab every 2 weeks at 0.01 to 10 mg/kg. Three patients, one with hepatocellular carcinoma and two with cutaneous melanoma, achieved partial responses. Study-wide findings and caveats: In general, CD8+ T cells held more expanded clones than CD4+ did, on average.

The assay was immunoSEQ multiplex PCR, and TCRdb's table has in-frame clones only and misses some. The data hold roughly 89,000 clones, with around 90% observed a single time. V is TRBV27 and J is TRBJ2-1; TRBD2 matches 8 bases. Sequenced material: CD4+ or CD8+ T cells sorted from blood, taken in a trial of the OX40 agonist ivuxolimab. This clonotype originated in an adult with an advanced solid tumor such as melanoma, head and neck, liver or kidney cancer. CDR3 in amino acids: CASSLLLAVYNEQFF. The CDR3 bases are TGTGCCAGCAGTTTATTACTAGCGGTCTACAATGAGCAGTTCTTC.